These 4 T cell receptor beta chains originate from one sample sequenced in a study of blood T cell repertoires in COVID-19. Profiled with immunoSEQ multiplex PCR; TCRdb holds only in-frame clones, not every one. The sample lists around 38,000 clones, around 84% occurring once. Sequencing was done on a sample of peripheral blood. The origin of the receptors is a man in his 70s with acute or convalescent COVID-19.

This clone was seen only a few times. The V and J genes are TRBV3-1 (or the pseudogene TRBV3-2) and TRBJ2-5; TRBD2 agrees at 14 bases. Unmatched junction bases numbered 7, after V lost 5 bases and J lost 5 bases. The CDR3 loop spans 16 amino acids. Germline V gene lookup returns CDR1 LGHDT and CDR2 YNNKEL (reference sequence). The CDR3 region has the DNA TGTGCCAGCAGCTCCCGACTAGCGGGAGGGCCTGAGACCCAGTACTTC. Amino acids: CASSSRLAGGPETQYF.

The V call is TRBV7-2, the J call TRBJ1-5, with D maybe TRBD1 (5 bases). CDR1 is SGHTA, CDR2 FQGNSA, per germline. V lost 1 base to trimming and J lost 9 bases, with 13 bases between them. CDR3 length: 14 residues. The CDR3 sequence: CASSLGTGSGPQHF. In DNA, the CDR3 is TGTGCCAGCAGCTTAGGAACAGGATCAGGGCCCCAGCATTTT.

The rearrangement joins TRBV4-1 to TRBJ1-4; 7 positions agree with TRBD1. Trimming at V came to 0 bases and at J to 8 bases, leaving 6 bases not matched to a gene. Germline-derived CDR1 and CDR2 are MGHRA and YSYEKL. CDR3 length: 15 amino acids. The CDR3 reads CASSQDEGAREKLFF. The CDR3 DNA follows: TGCGCCAGCAGCCAAGATGAGGGGGCGAGAGAAAAACTGTTTTTT.

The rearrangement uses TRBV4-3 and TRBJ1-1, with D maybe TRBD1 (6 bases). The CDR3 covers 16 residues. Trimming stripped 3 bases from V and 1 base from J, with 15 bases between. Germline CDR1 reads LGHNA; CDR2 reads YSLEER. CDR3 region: CASSQGPSGENTEAFF. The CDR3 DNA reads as TGCGCCAGCAGCCAGGGTCCCTCAGGGGAGAACACTGAAGCTTTCTTT.